This entry lists 20 T cell receptor beta chains sequenced from one sample in a study of shared clonotypes between healthy human individuals. Assay used: immunoSEQ multiplex PCR; TCRdb lists only in-frame clones, some missing. Here the sample spans roughly 680,000 clones, over 55% being singletons. The specimen was memory CD4+ T cells sorted from blood. As to subset: CD45RA-negative fraction. The receptors here all came from a woman aged 30 to 39 in good health.

This clone was seen only once. The rearrangement uses TRBV27 and TRBJ2-5; D gene unclear. The CDR3 consists of 12 residues. Per the germline V gene, CDR1 is MNHEY and CDR2 is SMNVEV (reference sequence). The germline V and J ends were trimmed by 0 bases and 6 bases, with 5 bases remaining between them. The CDR3 protein is CASSLSGKTQYF. The CDR3 nucleotides read TGTGCCAGCAGTTTATCAGGGAAGACCCAGTACTTC.

The chain recombines TRBV7-9 with TRBJ2-5; unclear D gene. Germline V CDR1 and CDR2: SEHNR, FQNEAQ (reference sequence). The V and J ends lost 5 bases and 5 bases respectively, with 12 bases between them. The CDR3 spans 13 residues. The CDR3 DNA follows: TGTGCCAGCAGCCTCGGATACGGGGAGACCCAGTACTTC. This translates into CASSLGYGETQYF.

This clone was seen a handful of times. This chain connects TRBV6-5 to TRBJ1-4, with D unresolved. Germline CDR1 reads MNHEY; CDR2 reads SVGAGI. Trimming cost V 4 bases and J 5 bases, with 11 bases left between them. The CDR3 is 14 residues long. Here the CDR3 reads CASSLGSNNEKLFF. The CDR3 DNA sequence: TGTGCCAGCAGTTTGGGCTCCAACAATGAAAAACTGTTTTTT.

The gene calls are TRBV6-5 and TRBJ2-7; D is unclear. Trimming stripped 0 bases from V and 3 bases from J, with 9 bases between. CDR3 length: 14 residues. Germline CDR1 is MNHEY and CDR2 is SVGAGI. The CDR3 DNA follows: TGTGCCAGCAGTTACTCTTATAATGACTACGAGCAGTACTTC. This gives the protein CASSYSYNDYEQYF.

The chain combines TRBV28 with TRBJ2-5, with 7 bases that match TRBD1. The germline V gene has CDR1 MDHEN and CDR2 SYDVKM. V gave up 7 bases and J gave up 1 base; unmatched junction bases: 9. This CDR3 has 15 amino acids. DNA for the CDR3: TGTGCCAGCACCATAGGGGGCGGAGGCCAAGAGACCCAGTACTTC. The encoded protein is CASTIGGGGQETQYF.

There are many counts of this clone. This chain connects TRBV7-3 to TRBJ2-2; D is perhaps TRBD1 (5 bases). This CDR3 spans 16 amino acids. V gave up 3 bases and J gave up 1 base, with 12 bases separating them. Germline CDR1 reads SGHTA; CDR2 reads FQGTGA. In DNA, the CDR3 is TGTGCCAGCAGCTTTGGGGCAGCTCTGAACACCGGGGAGCTGTTTTTT. This sequence encodes CASSFGAALNTGELFF.

This clone appeared once. The CDR3: CASIRRSGPTGDTQYF. The CDR3 DNA follows: TGTGCCAGCATTAGACGAAGCGGCCCGACGGGAGATACGCAGTATTTT. The rearrangement uses TRBV28 and TRBJ2-3, with D possibly matching TRBD2 (5 bases). This CDR3 spans 16 amino acids. Deletions cut 7 bases from V and 5 bases from J, with 22 bases between. CDR1 and CDR2 from the germline V gene are MDHEN and SYDVKM.

The chain joins TRBV7-8 to TRBJ2-1, with D possibly matching TRBD2 (6 bases). V was shortened by 0 bases and J by 10 bases, with 10 bases between the two germline ends. The CDR3 runs 13 residues. Germline V gene lookup returns CDR1 SGHVS and CDR2 FQNEAQ. The chain's CDR3 is CASSLASGDEQFF. CDR3 DNA sequence: TGTGCCAGCAGCTTAGCTAGCGGTGACGAGCAGTTCTTC.

The genes are TRBV11-2 and TRBJ2-7, with TRBD1 identical over 8 bases. This CDR3 contains 13 residues. The germline CDR1 and CDR2 sequences are SGHAT and FQNNGV. The V and J ends lost 5 bases and 2 bases, in that order; junction bases with no gene match: 2. This CDR3 is CASSPQGAYEQYF. Written as DNA, the CDR3 is TGTGCCAGCAGCCCACAGGGGGCCTACGAGCAGTACTTC.

The gene calls are TRBV5-1 and TRBJ2-7; 15 nucleotides line up with TRBD2. Germline V lookup: CDR1 SGHRS, CDR2 YFSETQ. The CDR3 totals 20 residues. The ends lost 4 bases at V and 1 base at J; junction bases unmatched: 15. This chain's CDR3 is CASSLNPGLAGGGFSYEQYF. In DNA form, the CDR3 reads TGCGCCAGCAGCCTCAATCCGGGACTAGCGGGAGGAGGTTTTTCCTACGAGCAGTACTTC.

V is TRBV11-2 and J is TRBJ2-3, with 12 bases matching TRBD2. V lost 5 bases and J lost 0; bases outside the gene matches: 3. CDR1 is SGHAT and CDR2 is FQNNGV in the germline V gene. The length of the CDR3 is 16 residues. This chain's CDR3 is CASSQGTSGSTDTQYF. The CDR3 DNA follows: TGTGCCAGCAGCCAAGGGACTAGCGGGAGCACAGATACGCAGTATTTT.

The chain uses TRBV2 and TRBJ1-4; D uncertain. CDR1 and CDR2 from the germline V gene are SNHLY and FYNNEI. The CDR3 loop spans 13 amino acids. The V gene lost 4 bases and the J gene lost 10 bases, with 13 bases spanning the gap. The CDR3: CASSADGDGKLFF. DNA of the CDR3: TGTGCCAGCAGTGCGGACGGAGATGGAAAACTGTTTTTT. Full variable domain (remainder filled in from reference TRBV2 and TRBJ1-4): EPEVTQTPSHQVTQMGQEVILRCVPISNHLYFYWYRQILGQKVEFLVSFYNNEISEKSEIFDDQFSVERPDGSNFTLKIRSTKLEDSAMYFCASSADGDGKLFFGSGTQLSVL.

The gene calls are TRBV5-1 and TRBJ1-1, with 9 bases matching TRBD1. V shed 4 bases and J 3 bases; nucleotides not matched to a gene: 4. This CDR3 region has 14 residues. The germline gives CDR1 SGHRS, CDR2 YFSETQ. Here the CDR3 DNA reads TGCGCCAGCAGCGGGGGACAGGGATACACTGAAGCTTTCTTT. Translated: CASSGGQGYTEAFF.

This clone was counted between two and nine times. The chain recombines TRBV6-1 with TRBJ2-5; D is ambiguous. Germline values: CDR1 MNHNS, CDR2 SASEGT. The CDR3 consists of 13 residues. V lost 1 base and J lost 7, with 10 bases in between. In DNA, the CDR3 is TGTGCCAGCAGTGAAGACCCTCGGGCGACCCAGTACTTC. Encoded protein: CASSEDPRATQYF.

This rearrangement joins TRBV10-2 to TRBJ2-3; 8 nucleotides agree with TRBD2. Trimming removed 6 bases from V and 1 base from J; junction bases left unmatched: 6. This CDR3 comprises 15 residues. In germline, CDR1 is WSHSY, CDR2 SAAADI. The CDR3 nucleotides read TGCGCCAGCAGACGGACTAGCACGGGCACAGATACGCAGTATTTT. Translating it yields CASRRTSTGTDTQYF.

This chain connects TRBV14 to TRBJ1-4, with D hard to call. V was trimmed by 4 bases and J by 7 bases, leaving 16 bases between them. The CDR3 loop spans 15 amino acids. Per germline, CDR1 SGHDN and CDR2 FVKESK. The CDR3 coding sequence is TGTGCCAGCAGCCCCCCCGGCGGGTATATTGAAAAACTGTTTTTT. Its protein is CASSPPGGYIEKLFF.

V is TRBV5-1 and J is TRBJ1-1, with TRBD1 as a possible D gene (6 bases). There are 17 residues in the CDR3. V was cut by 3 bases and J by 0 bases, with 18 bases left in between. The V gene's germline CDR1 is SGHRS and CDR2 YFSETQ. The CDR3 sequence is CASSSWAWTAMNTEAFF. Here the CDR3 DNA reads TGCGCCAGCAGCTCTTGGGCCTGGACAGCTATGAACACTGAAGCTTTCTTT.

J is TRBJ2-5 and V is TRBV7-3; D unresolved. Trimming removed 2 bases at V and 6 bases at J, with 13 bases between. The CDR3 extends over 14 amino acids. Per the germline V gene, CDR1 is SGHTA and CDR2 is FQGTGA. The CDR3 coding sequence is TGTGCCAGCAGCTTAGACGACCTTAGGCAGACCCAGTACTTC. Its protein product is CASSLDDLRQTQYF.

The rearrangement links TRBV7-9 to TRBJ1-1; D is uncertain. The CDR3 spans 14 residues. The germline CDR1 and CDR2 sequences are SEHNR and FQNEAQ (reference sequence). The V gene lost 5 bases and the J gene lost 4 bases, with 14 bases spanning the gap. The CDR3 region has the DNA TGTGCCAGCAGCCCATCGACGGGTGCCACTGAAGCTTTCTTT. Protein sequence: CASSPSTGATEAFF.

The rearrangement joins TRBV2 to TRBJ2-2; 9 nucleotides align to TRBD2. Per the germline V gene, CDR1 is SNHLY and CDR2 is FYNNEI. J lost 3 bases, V lost 6 bases, and 5 bases had no gene match. This CDR3 contains 15 residues. The CDR3 nucleotides are TGTGCCAGCAGCGGTAGCGGGAGTGACACCGGGGAGCTGTTTTTT. Protein sequence: CASSGSGSDTGELFF. Using reference TRBV2 and TRBJ2-2 for the parts outside the CDR3, the full variable domain is EPEVTQTPSHQVTQMGQEVILRCVPISNHLYFYWYRQILGQKVEFLVSFYNNEISEKSEIFDDQFSVERPDGSNFTLKIRSTKLEDSAMYFCASSGSGSDTGELFFGEGSRLTVL.